This T cell receptor (beta chain) came from a study of cytomegalovirus exposure and HLA in healthy donors. Study findings and constraints: One later analysis, an examination of the 120 or so validation repertoires, found that first-cohort TCR clusters tended to co-occur in them.

On this clone itself: Its antigen is currently unknown.

The assay was immunoSEQ multiplex PCR, and TCRdb's table has in-frame clones only and misses some. Among about 160,000 clones listed, roughly 96% were seen once. The TCR sequence derives from a woman under 30 in good health and CMV-seronegative. Material: PBMCs.

CDR3 residues: CASSLSTGRETQYF. Written as DNA, the CDR3 is TGTGCCAGCAGTTTATCGACGGGGAGGGAGACCCAGTACTTC. The chain carries TRBV27 and TRBJ2-5, with D possibly matching TRBD2 (6 bases). This CDR3 is built from 14 residues. V lost 0 bases and J lost 5, with 10 bases in between. The V gene's germline CDR1 is MNHEY and CDR2 SMNVEV (reference sequence).